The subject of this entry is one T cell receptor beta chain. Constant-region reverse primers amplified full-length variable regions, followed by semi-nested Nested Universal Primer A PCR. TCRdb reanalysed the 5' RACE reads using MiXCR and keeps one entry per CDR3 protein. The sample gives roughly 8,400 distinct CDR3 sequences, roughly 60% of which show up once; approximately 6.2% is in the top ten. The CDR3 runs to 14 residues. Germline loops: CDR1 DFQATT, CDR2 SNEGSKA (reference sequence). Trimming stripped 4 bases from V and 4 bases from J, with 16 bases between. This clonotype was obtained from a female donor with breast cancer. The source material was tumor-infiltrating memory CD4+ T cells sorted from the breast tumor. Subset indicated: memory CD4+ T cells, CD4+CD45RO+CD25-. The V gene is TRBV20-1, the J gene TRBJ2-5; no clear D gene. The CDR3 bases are TGCAGTGCTACCGAGGCCCTCTTAGCAGAGACCCAGTACTTC. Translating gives CSATEALLAETQYF.